One sample yielded the 26 T cell receptor beta chains listed below, sequenced in a study of blood T cell repertoires in COVID-19. Some clones are missing from TCRdb's copy, which holds only in-frame ones; the method was immunoSEQ multiplex PCR. The data show around 120,000 clones, almost 70% seen once. The sample consisted of peripheral blood. Every receptor here comes from a woman aged 70 to 79 with acute or convalescent COVID-19.

The V gene is TRBV6-5, the J gene TRBJ1-4; 7 nucleotides match TRBD1. CDR1 is MNHEY and CDR2 is SVGAGI in the germline V gene. After removal of 5 bases from V and 4 bases from J, the junction contained 7 bases not matched to a gene. The CDR3 covers 15 residues. The DNA for the CDR3 is TGTGCCAGCAGTCTCTCGACAGGGCTTAATGAAAAACTGTTTTTT. Encoded protein: CASSLSTGLNEKLFF.

J is TRBJ2-7 and V is TRBV4-3, with a weak D call TRBD2 (5 bases). The CDR3 consists of 14 residues. From germline, CDR1 is LGHNA and CDR2 YSLEER. V was pared by 0 bases and J by 3 bases, with 9 bases between. The CDR3 loop reads CASSQERDYYEQYF. The CDR3 DNA reads TGCGCCAGCAGCCAAGAACGGGATTACTACGAGCAGTACTTC.

A word on this clone: Other nucleotide sequences from this sample produce the same CDR3. V is TRBV27 and J is TRBJ2-1; 8 bases fit TRBD1. After removal of 5 bases from V and 4 bases from J, the junction contained 4 bases not matched to a gene. The CDR3 loop spans 14 amino acids. Looked up from germline, CDR1 is MNHEY and CDR2 is SMNVEV (reference sequence). CDR3 amino acids: CASSLGTGYNEQFF. CDR3 in DNA: TGTGCCAGCAGTCTAGGGACAGGTTACAATGAGCAGTTCTTC.

The chain uses TRBV27 and TRBJ1-5; 9 bases agree with TRBD1. The length of the CDR3 is 15 residues. Losses at the gene ends were 3 bases for V and 5 bases for J; bases not matched to a gene: 5. Germline V gives CDR1 MNHEY, CDR2 SMNVEV (reference sequence). The CDR3 sequence: CASSLGQGWDQPQHF. The CDR3, as DNA: TGTGCCAGCAGTTTGGGACAGGGATGGGATCAGCCCCAGCATTTT.

The chain carries TRBV21-1 and TRBJ1-3; the D call of TRBD1 is as the table states it, not checked on the DNA. TRBV21-1 is recorded as a pseudogene. The CDR3 runs 14 residues. CDR3 region: CASSPRQGRDTIYF. The CDR3 coding sequence is TGTGCCAGCAGCCCCCGGCAGGGAAGGGACACCATATATTTT.

J is TRBJ2-2 and V is TRBV2; maybe TRBD2 (5 bases). CDR3 length: 14 amino acids. Per the germline V gene, CDR1 is SNHLY and CDR2 is FYNNEI. V was trimmed by 6 bases and J by 2 bases, leaving 10 bases between them. This CDR3 is CASRLDFNTGELFF. CDR3 DNA: TGTGCCAGCAGACTAGATTTTAACACCGGGGAGCTGTTTTTT.

Comment on this clone: A single base separates this from a much larger clone, so it may be a read error. The chain is built from TRBV12-3 or TRBV12-4 and TRBJ2-1; D possibly corresponds to TRBD2 (6 bases). V shed 3 bases and J shed 3 bases, with 6 bases lying between them. The CDR3 length is 13 residues. CDR3 region: CASSLTSYNEQFF. The CDR3 DNA is TGTGCCAGCAGTTTGACTAGCTACAATGAGCAGTTCTTC.

This chain joins TRBV18 and TRBJ2-1; TRBD2 matches 9 bases. Germline V lookup: CDR1 KGHSH, CDR2 LQKENI. J was trimmed by 6 bases and V by 0 bases; bases with no gene match: 15. CDR3 length: 19 amino acids. CDR3: CASSPPPSGTPSNLNEQFF. The CDR3 DNA sequence: TGTGCCAGCTCACCACCGCCTAGCGGGACTCCGTCGAACCTCAATGAGCAGTTCTTC.

The rearrangement links TRBV19 to TRBJ2-1; TRBD2 aligns across 11 bases. Germline loops: CDR1 LNHDA, CDR2 SQIVND (reference sequence). V gave up 3 bases and J gave up 4 bases; unmatched junction bases: 2. This CDR3 spans 15 amino acids. Here the CDR3 DNA reads TGTGCCAGTAGTATGCTAGCGGGAGGATACAATGAGCAGTTCTTC. Protein: CASSMLAGGYNEQFF. Complete variable domain (other parts from reference TRBV19 and TRBJ2-1): DGGITQSPKYLFRKEGQNVTLSCEQNLNHDAMYWYRQDPGQGLRLIYYSQIVNDFQKGDIAEGYSVSREKKESFPLTVTSAQKNPTAFYLCASSMLAGGYNEQFFGPGTRLTVL.

The J gene is TRBJ2-2, the V gene TRBV19; 8 bases agree with TRBD1. The CDR3 sequence is 14 residues long. The V and J ends lost 7 bases and 3 bases, in that order; junction bases with no gene match: 4. Per the germline V gene, CDR1 is LNHDA and CDR2 is SQIVND (reference sequence). The DNA for the CDR3 is TGTGCCAGTAATCGACAGGGGTACACCGGGGAGCTGTTTTTT. Its protein product is CASNRQGYTGELFF.

There are a few counts of this clone. The CDR3 region has the DNA TGTGCAAGTCGCCCTAGAAGAGCGGGAGCGGCGCCCTACGAGCAGTACTTC. This codes for CASRPRRAGAAPYEQYF. The V and J genes are TRBV12-2 and TRBJ2-7; the table names TRBD2, a call not compared with the DNA. TRBV12-2 is a documented pseudogene. The CDR3 is 17 residues long.

The rearrangement uses TRBV11-3 and TRBJ2-3, with a tentative D call TRBD1 (6 bases). The CDR3 sequence is 18 residues long. The germline gives CDR1 SGHNT, CDR2 YENEEA. With 5 bases removed from V and 2 bases from J, the gap between germline ends came to 23 bases. In DNA, the CDR3 is TGTGCCAGCAGCCGGTCCCCCTTTTACAGGGACCACACAGATACGCAGTATTTT. As protein: CASSRSPFYRDHTDTQYF.

The chain carries TRBV12-3 or TRBV12-4 and TRBJ2-7; the match to TRBD2 covers 8 bases. This CDR3 has 12 residues. The trim removed 4 bases at V and 6 bases at J, leaving 2 bases unmatched. The CDR3 here is CASSSGGLEQYF. The CDR3 DNA reads as TGTGCCAGCAGTTCGGGGGGGCTCGAGCAGTACTTC.

The chain is built from TRBV7-6 and TRBJ2-2; 8 bases match TRBD2. This CDR3 contains 15 residues. Germline assignment: CDR1 SGHVS and CDR2 FNYEAQ. V was clipped by 6 bases and J by 5 bases; unmatched bases: 8. The CDR3 sequence is CASRKSGSGTGELFF. The CDR3 DNA sequence: TGTGCCAGCAGAAAAAGCGGGAGCGGGACCGGGGAGCTGTTTTTT.

This clone has a handful of counts. The rearrangement links TRBV28 to TRBJ2-7; 11 bases align to TRBD2. Germline CDR1 and CDR2: MDHEN and SYDVKM. J gave up 3 bases and V 4 bases, and 14 bases lay outside the gene matches. CDR3 length: 18 residues. CDR3 protein: CASSSPGLAARGDYEQYF. Written as DNA, the CDR3 is TGTGCCAGCAGTTCCCCGGGACTAGCGGCCCGAGGGGACTACGAGCAGTACTTC.

This clone was seen a handful of times. The rearrangement links TRBV12-5 to TRBJ2-4; 7 bases align to TRBD2. Looked up from germline, CDR1 is LGHNT and CDR2 is FRNRAP. CDR3 length: 16 residues. Unmatched junction bases numbered 13, after V lost 4 bases and J lost 7 bases. The CDR3 region is CASGSHPKREGNIQYF. CDR3 nucleotide sequence: TGTGCTAGTGGTTCCCACCCGAAGCGGGAAGGGAACATTCAGTACTTC.

The chain combines TRBV14 with TRBJ1-2; D is uncertain. The CDR3 contains 14 residues. CDR1 and CDR2 (germline): SGHDN, FVKESK. The V end lost 1 base, the J end lost 4 bases, and 10 bases lay between the germline ends. The CDR3 DNA sequence: TGTGCCAGCAGCCAAGCCAGGTATGGCTATGGCTACACCTTC. Its translation is CASSQARYGYGYTF.

The chain is built from TRBV5-4 and TRBJ2-7; 10 nucleotides match TRBD1. The CDR3 totals 15 residues. Germline V CDR1 and CDR2: SGHNT, YYREEE (reference sequence). The J segment lost 2 bases and the V segment lost 3 bases, leaving 5 bases of the junction unmatched. CDR3 loop: CASSSDRGGPYEQYF. In DNA, the CDR3 is TGTGCCAGCAGCTCGGACAGGGGGGGTCCCTACGAGCAGTACTTC.

The gene calls are TRBV6-6 and TRBJ2-1, with TRBD2 matching over 12 bases. Trimming at V came to 2 bases and at J to 6 bases, leaving 2 bases not matched to a gene. Per the germline V gene, CDR1 is MNHNY and CDR2 is SVGAGI (reference sequence). This CDR3 region has 15 residues. The CDR3 bases are TGTGCCAGCAGTTACGGACTAGCGGGACCCAATGAGCAGTTCTTC. It codes for CASSYGLAGPNEQFF.

The rearrangement joins TRBV9 to TRBJ2-3, with TRBD2 as a possible D gene (6 bases). The V gene's germline CDR1 is SGDLS and CDR2 YYNGEE. This CDR3 has 17 residues. The V end was cut by 4 bases, the J end by 6 bases, with 24 bases between. Here the CDR3 DNA reads TGTGCCAGCAGCCCGTCGGGTAGCGGTTTTGTCGGGGATACGCAGTATTTT. Residues: CASSPSGSGFVGDTQYF.

The rearrangement uses TRBV5-1 and TRBJ2-5; 7 bases match TRBD2. V gave up 7 bases and J gave up 3 bases; unmatched junction bases: 6. CDR1 is SGHRS and CDR2 is YFSETQ in the germline V gene. There are 13 residues in the CDR3. This CDR3 reads CASSRGVKETQYF. CDR3 DNA: TGCGCCAGCTCCCGGGGGGTCAAAGAGACCCAGTACTTC.

This chain connects TRBV15 to TRBJ2-1, with TRBD1 identical over 8 bases. Germline values: CDR1 LNHNV, CDR2 YYDKDF (reference sequence). V shed 3 bases, J shed 3 bases, and the junction held 4 bases outside the gene matches. This CDR3 comprises 15 residues. CDR3: CATSREQGVYNEQFF. The DNA for the CDR3 is TGTGCCACCAGCAGGGAACAGGGGGTCTACAATGAGCAGTTCTTC.

This clone was seen only a few times. The chain couples TRBV7-8 to TRBJ2-7; maybe TRBD2 (5 bases). The CDR3 consists of 13 residues. Deletions cut 3 bases from V and 9 bases from J, with 15 bases between. The germline gives CDR1 SGHVS, CDR2 FQNEAQ. This chain's CDR3 is CASSLGEGLGQYF. CDR3 sequence (DNA): TGTGCCAGCAGCTTGGGCGAGGGCCTTGGGCAGTACTTC.

In this sample, this clone turned up many times. V usage is TRBV9 and J usage is TRBJ1-2; D might be TRBD1 (5 bases). V dropped 4 bases and J dropped 10 bases, with 20 bases sitting between them. Germline V gene data show CDR1 as SGDLS and CDR2 as YYNGEE. This CDR3 spans 14 amino acids. The CDR3 is CASSLQKGTLDYTF. CDR3 bases: TGTGCCAGCAGCCTACAAAAGGGGACTTTAGACTACACCTTC.

This clone was observed a single time. V gene TRBV18 combines with J gene TRBJ2-1; the D gene is possibly TRBD1 (6 bases). Per germline, CDR1 KGHSH and CDR2 LQKENI. This CDR3 has 15 residues. Trimming took off 3 bases at V and 6 bases at J, with 15 bases between the two ends. CDR3 in amino acids: CASSPINSDSNEQFF. CDR3 in DNA: TGTGCCAGCTCACCCATAAACTCGGACAGCAATGAGCAGTTCTTC.

The J gene is TRBJ1-1, the V gene TRBV7-6; TRBD1 matches 7 bases. Per the germline V gene, CDR1 is SGHVS and CDR2 is FNYEAQ. Losses at the gene ends were 5 bases for V and 3 bases for J; bases not matched to a gene: 3. The CDR3 totals 13 residues. This CDR3 reads CASSLTGDTEAFF. Here the CDR3 DNA reads TGTGCCAGCAGCCTTACAGGGGACACTGAAGCTTTCTTT.